Following are 4 T cell receptor beta chains from one sample sequenced in a study of Graves' ophthalmopathy and Graves' hyperthyroidism (dated by TCRdb to the late 2010s). TCRdb shows the sequencer as Illumina HiSeq 2000. TCR beta CDR3 regions were amplified from RNA transcripts for repertoire sequencing. A first-round RT-PCR used HTBI primers with the Qiagen OneStep RT-PCR kit, followed by a second-round multiplex PCR, size selection and purification. TCRdb passed the public sequencing reads through fastp at Q25 and MiXCR, retaining productive beta sequences. Every entry covers one CDR3 protein and lists the most common genes and DNA from its rows. This sample has a few hundred thousand distinct CDR3 sequences in its table, and under 45% of those were observed once. The ten largest clones take up approximately 4.1% of the sample. Sequenced material: peripheral blood or thyroid tissue (not recorded which). The receptor set was obtained from an adult man with Graves' hyperthyroidism.

The chain joins TRBV4-2 to TRBJ1-4; D possibly corresponds to TRBD1 (6 bases). The CDR3 consists of 15 residues. Germline V lookup: CDR1 LGHNA, CDR2 YNFKEQ. Trimming cost V 0 bases and J 2 bases, with 7 bases left between them. The DNA for the CDR3 is TGTGCCAGCAGCCAAGAGGGGGCTACTAATGAAAAACTGTTTTTT. Amino acids: CASSQEGATNEKLFF.

Ten or more counts support this clonotype. The chain has TRBV19 and TRBJ2-5; possible D gene TRBD2, 5 bases. V shed 4 bases and J shed 4 bases, with 10 bases lying between them. From germline, CDR1 is LNHDA and CDR2 SQIVND (reference sequence). This CDR3 has 13 amino acids. Written as DNA, the CDR3 is TGTGCCAGTAGTACCTACGGAGGAGAGACCCAGTACTTC. Protein: CASSTYGGETQYF.

This clonotype was observed at least ten times. The genes are TRBV11-2 and TRBJ1-3; D unresolved. V lost 2 bases to trimming and J lost 0 bases, with 8 bases between them. This CDR3 comprises 15 residues. Germline CDR1 reads SGHAT; CDR2 reads FQNNGV. The DNA for the CDR3 is TGTGCCAGCAGCTTAACTCGGAACTCTGGAAACACCATATATTTT. Amino acids: CASSLTRNSGNTIYF. Full variable domain (remainder filled in from reference TRBV11-2 and TRBJ1-3): EAGVAQSPRYKIIEKRQSVAFWCNPISGHATLYWYQQILGQGPKLLIQFQNNGVVDDSQLPKDRFSAERLKGVDSTLKIQPAKLEDSAVYLCASSLTRNSGNTIYFGEGSWLTVV.

This clonotype was counted many times. The chain employs TRBV11-2 and TRBJ1-1; D ambiguous. This CDR3 spans 13 amino acids. The V gene lost 1 base and the J gene lost 6 bases, with 9 bases spanning the gap. CDR1 SGHAT and CDR2 FQNNGV come from the germline V gene. The CDR3 reads CASSLGGGAEAFF. For the CDR3, the DNA is TGTGCCAGCAGCTTAGGGGGTGGAGCTGAAGCTTTCTTT. Drawing the rest from reference TRBV11-2 and TRBJ1-1, the complete variable domain is EAGVAQSPRYKIIEKRQSVAFWCNPISGHATLYWYQQILGQGPKLLIQFQNNGVVDDSQLPKDRFSAERLKGVDSTLKIQPAKLEDSAVYLCASSLGGGAEAFFGQGTRLTVV.